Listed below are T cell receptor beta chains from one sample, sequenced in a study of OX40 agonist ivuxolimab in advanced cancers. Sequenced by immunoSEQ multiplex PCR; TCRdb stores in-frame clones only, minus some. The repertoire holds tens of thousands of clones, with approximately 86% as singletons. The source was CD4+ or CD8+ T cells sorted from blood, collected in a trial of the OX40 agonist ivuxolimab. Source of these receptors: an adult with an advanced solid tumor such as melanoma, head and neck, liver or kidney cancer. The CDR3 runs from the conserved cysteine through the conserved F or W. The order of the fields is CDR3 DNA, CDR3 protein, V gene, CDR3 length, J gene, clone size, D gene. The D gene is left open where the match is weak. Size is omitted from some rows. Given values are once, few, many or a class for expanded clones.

TGTGCCAGCAGCGTACCCCACAGGGGGCAGGACACCGGGGAGCTGTTTTTT CASSVPHRGQDTGELFF TRBV9 17 TRBJ2-2 - TRBD1
TGTGCCAGCGGTAGCGGGGGGCCCTACGAGCAGTACTTC CASGSGGPYEQYF TRBV11-2 13 TRBJ2-7 - TRBD2
TGCAGCGTTGAAATAGGGGGCTACGAGCAGTACTTC CSVEIGGYEQYF TRBV29-1 12 TRBJ2-7 - -
TGTGCTAGCAGCTTATATCGGGGTACGGTCCGTAACTATGGCTACACCTTC CASSLYRGTVRNYGYTF TRBV7-7 17 TRBJ1-2 few -
TGTGCCAGCAGCCCTGAAAACACAGGGGAGGGTTACGGCTACACCTTC CASSPENTGEGYGYTF TRBV13 16 TRBJ1-2 - TRBD1
TGTGCCAGCACCGTAGGGGGGGAGCTGTTTTTT CASTVGGELFF TRBV5-5 11 TRBJ2-2 once -
TGTGCCAGCAGCGATTCCCTCACCGGGGAGCTGTTTTTT CASSDSLTGELFF TRBV27 13 TRBJ2-2 - -
TGTGCCAGTAGTTTCGCGGGCAGCTATGAAAAACTGTTTTTT CASSFAGSYEKLFF TRBV19 14 TRBJ1-4 once -
TGTGCCAGCAGCTCGGGACAGGGGATTAGCACTGAAGCTTTCTTT CASSSGQGISTEAFF TRBV11-3 15 TRBJ1-1 - TRBD1
TGTGCCTGGAAGGGTGAGTCCTACGAGCAGTACTTC CAWKGESYEQYF TRBV30 12 TRBJ2-7 - -
TGTGCCAGCAGCTTTACGACCGGGACACTTGGAAACACCATATATTTT CASSFTTGTLGNTIYF TRBV7-9 16 TRBJ1-3 few -
TGTGCCAGCAAAGTGACAGGGGGCGATCGCACTGAAGCTTTCTTT CASKVTGGDRTEAFF TRBV6-5 15 TRBJ1-1 - TRBD1
TGTGCCAGCAGCTCCCGAGGGGACTCTGGAAACACCATATATTTT CASSSRGDSGNTIYF TRBV9 15 TRBJ1-3 - -
TGTGCCAGCAGGCGGACGGGGGGGGAAGAAAAACTGTTTTTT CASRRTGGEEKLFF TRBV2 14 TRBJ1-4 - -
TGTGCCAGCAGCCCTGACAGGGGGCTAACCCTCACCGGGGAGCTGTTTTTT CASSPDRGLTLTGELFF TRBV5-4 17 TRBJ2-2 - TRBD1
TGTGCCAGCAGTTCCCCCCGACAGTATCTACACTACGAGCAGTACTTC CASSSPRQYLHYEQYF TRBV28 16 TRBJ2-7 - -
TGCGCCAGCAGCCCGGACGCGGGGGCCAACGTCCTGACTTTC CASSPDAGANVLTF TRBV5-1 14 TRBJ2-6 - -
TGTGCCAGTAGCCGGGACAGCTATGGCTACACCTTC CASSRDSYGYTF TRBV30 12 TRBJ1-2 few TRBD1
TGCGCCAGCAGCCAATCACTGGGCTTAGAGCAGTACTTC CASSQSLGLEQYF TRBV4-1 13 TRBJ2-7 - -
TGTGCCAGCAGGCCGGGGGGCGGATGGGAGACCCAGTACTTC CASRPGGGWETQYF TRBV25-1 14 TRBJ2-5 once -
TGTGCCAGCAGCTTGGGACAGCTCTACGAGCAGTACTTC CASSLGQLYEQYF TRBV5-5 13 TRBJ2-7 - -
TGTGCCTGGAGTATTGCAGGGAGGTTGGCTGGAAACACCATATATTTT CAWSIAGRLAGNTIYF TRBV30 16 TRBJ1-3 - -
TGTGCCAGCAGCTTAATATCGGGGACAGGGCCTTACGAGCAGTACTTC CASSLISGTGPYEQYF TRBV11-2 16 TRBJ2-7 - TRBD1
TGTGCCAGTGGACGCGGCGGAGATACGCAGTATTTT CASGRGGDTQYF TRBV27 12 TRBJ2-3 - -
TGTGCCAGCAGCTTAGATAAGGGGGGAAGCTCCTACAATGAGCAGTTCTTC CASSLDKGGSSYNEQFF TRBV11-2 17 TRBJ2-1 - -
TGTGCCAGCAGCCTCGGGACAGATAGCGAGACCCAGTACTTC CASSLGTDSETQYF TRBV7-9 14 TRBJ2-5 once TRBD1
TGTGCCAGCAGCGGGGGCCCCTCCTACAATGAGCAGTTCTTC CASSGGPSYNEQFF TRBV11-3 14 TRBJ2-1 - -